The rows below give T cell receptor beta chains drawn from one sample of a study of regulatory T cells in long-lasting Graves disease. TCRdb reanalysed the multiplex PCR reads using MiXCR and keeps one entry per CDR3 protein. The sample contains approximately 300,000 distinct CDR3 sequences, 15% to 20% of which appear only once. This material consisted of peripheral blood mononuclear cells (PBMCs), taken at new diagnosis, from a patient treated with antithyroid drugs. The receptors were gathered from a female donor with Graves disease. Both conserved end residues are part of each CDR3. A D gene is named only where the DNA matches it firmly. A clone size is listed for some rows: how often the clone was seen (once, few, many), or a class if it is expanded.

j_gene,v_gene,abundance,d_gene,CDR3nt,CDR3aa
TRBJ2-7,TRBV28,NA,NA,TGTGCCAGCAGTTTGTGGGCGGGGAACTACGAGCAGTACTTC,CASSLWAGNYEQYF
TRBJ1-3,TRBV28,many,NA,TGTGCCAGCAGTCCAGCTGGCAGACACTCTGGAAACACCATATATTTT,CASSPAGRHSGNTIYF
TRBJ2-5,TRBV6-2/TRBV6-3,many,TRBD2,TGTGCCACCCTAGAGACTAGCGGGAGAAAGACCCAGTACTTC,CATLETSGRKTQYF
TRBJ2-1,TRBV20-1,many,TRBD2,TGCAGTGGAGGGAGCGGGAGAAATGAGCAGTTCTTC,CSGGSGRNEQFF
TRBJ2-7,TRBV10-1,many,NA,TGCGCCAGCAGTCTATCGGGCTCCCACGAGCAGTACTTC,CASSLSGSHEQYF
TRBJ2-4,TRBV12-3/TRBV12-4,NA,NA,TGTGCCAGCAGTTTCGGACGGAAAAACATTCAGTACTTC,CASSFGRKNIQYF
TRBJ1-2,TRBV20-1,many,NA,TGCAGTGCAGACCGGGACGGGGGTACCCATGGCTACACCTTC,CSADRDGGTHGYTF
TRBJ2-3,TRBV11-3,many,NA,TGTGCCAGCAGCCAAGGGTTGGGGGAAAGCACAGATACGCAGTATTTT,CASSQGLGESTDTQYF
TRBJ2-7,TRBV12-3/TRBV12-4,many,NA,TGTGCCAGCAGTTTCCCTAGAGGACCCGCCTACGAGCAGTACTTC,CASSFPRGPAYEQYF
TRBJ2-7,TRBV12-3/TRBV12-4,many,NA,TGTGCCAGCAGACCGACCACGCAGAACTACGAGCAGTACTTC,CASRPTTQNYEQYF
TRBJ1-1,TRBV3-1,NA,TRBD1,TGTGCCAGCAGTCAAAGGGGGGACAGGGGGAACACTGAAGCTTTCTTT,CASSQRGDRGNTEAFF
TRBJ2-7,TRBV3-1,many,NA,TGTGCCAGCAGCCAGAGAGGGAACGAGCAGTACTTC,CASSQRGNEQYF
TRBJ2-2,TRBV5-1,NA,TRBD1,TGCGCCAGCAGCTTACGACAGGGCATCGGGGAGCTGTTTTTT,CASSLRQGIGELFF
TRBJ2-3,TRBV20-1,NA,TRBD2,TGCAGTGCTTACCCGGGACTAGCGGGAGGGAGGGTCACAGATACGCAGTATTTT,CSAYPGLAGGRVTDTQYF
TRBJ1-5,TRBV12-3/TRBV12-4,NA,NA,TGTGCCAGCAGTTTTAGGGCAGGAGGCAATCAGCCCCAGCATTTT,CASSFRAGGNQPQHF
TRBJ1-1,TRBV25-1,few,NA,TGTGCCAGCAGACAGGAAGGGGGTGAAGCTTTCTTT,CASRQEGGEAFF
TRBJ2-2,TRBV5-1,many,NA,TGCGCCAGCAGCTCCCCTCCAGCCGGGGAGCTGTTTTTT,CASSSPPAGELFF
TRBJ2-1,TRBV2,NA,TRBD2,TGTGCCAGCAGCCTTTTAGTACGACTAGCGGTTTACAATGAGCAGTTCTTC,CASSLLVRLAVYNEQFF
TRBJ2-1,TRBV2,NA,NA,TGTGCCAGCAGCGTAGCCCTCATCGGAGCACCCTACAATGAGCAGTTCTTC,CASSVALIGAPYNEQFF
TRBJ2-7,TRBV9,NA,NA,TGTGCCAGCAGCGTAGAAGCGGACTCCTACGGGCAGTACTTC,CASSVEADSYGQYF
TRBJ1-5,TRBV2,many,NA,TGTGCCAGCAGTGGGGAGGGACGCAATCAGCCCCAGCATTTT,CASSGEGRNQPQHF
TRBJ2-5,TRBV6-5,NA,NA,TGTGCCAGCAGTTACCTTAAAGGGTTAGCCAGCCAAGAGACCCAGTACTTC,CASSYLKGLASQETQYF
TRBJ1-3,TRBV27,many,NA,TGTGCCAGCAGCCCTCTCCTGGGCCGAAACACCATATATTTT,CASSPLLGRNTIYF
TRBJ1-4,TRBV28,many,NA,TGTGCCAGCAAGGAGACATCAACTAATGAAAAACTGTTTTTT,CASKETSTNEKLFF
TRBJ2-5,TRBV12-3/TRBV12-4,many,NA,TGTGCCAGCTCCCCCGTCCAAGGAGGAGAGACCCAGTACTTC,CASSPVQGGETQYF
TRBJ2-7,TRBV10-3,few,NA,TGTGCCATCAGAGGAGACAGCTCCTACGAGCAGTACTTC,CAIRGDSSYEQYF
TRBJ2-1,TRBV20-1,many,TRBD2,TGCAGTGCTAGAGCTCCGGGACTAGCGGGAGATGAGCAGTTCTTC,CSARAPGLAGDEQFF